Listed here are 15 T cell receptor beta chains from one sample, sequenced in a study of Ad26.COV2.S vaccination and SARS-CoV-2 variants. Profiling relied on immunoSEQ multiplex PCR, and the TCRdb table lists in-frame clones only, not all of them. The repertoire holds about 350,000 clones, with 90% to 95% as singletons. Source: peripheral blood, taken after recovery from COVID-19. These receptors were collected from a human donor who had recovered from COVID-19.

The gene calls are TRBV6-5 and TRBJ2-2; TRBD2 aligns across 9 bases. CDR1 and CDR2 from the germline V gene are MNHEY and SVGAGI. The ends lost 4 bases at V and 4 bases at J; junction bases unmatched: 4. This CDR3 contains 15 residues. The CDR3 loop is CASSWRGGPTGELFF. CDR3 bases: TGTGCCAGCAGTTGGCGGGGGGGCCCCACCGGGGAGCTGTTTTTT.

The chain is built from TRBV5-1 and TRBJ2-1, with a possible D match to TRBD1 (6 bases). CDR3 length: 15 amino acids. Germline CDR1 reads SGHRS; CDR2 reads YFSETQ. The V end was cut by 4 bases, the J end by 8 bases, with 19 bases between. The CDR3 is CASSPRGGGLDEQFF. In nucleotides, the CDR3 is TGCGCCAGCAGCCCCCGTGGGGGCGGACTCGATGAGCAGTTCTTC.

The chain has TRBV19 and TRBJ1-2; D call uncertain. Germline V gene data show CDR1 as LNHDA and CDR2 as SQIVND (reference sequence). V was pared by 2 bases and J by 4 bases, with 8 bases between. CDR3 length: 13 residues. This CDR3 reads CASSITATYGYTF. CDR3 sequence (DNA): TGTGCCAGTAGTATAACAGCAACCTATGGCTACACCTTC.

The chain has TRBV6-5 and TRBJ1-2, with a possible D match to TRBD1 (6 bases). Trimming pared 6 bases from V and 7 bases from J, leaving 18 bases between. This CDR3 has 14 residues. Per germline, CDR1 MNHEY and CDR2 SVGAGI. For the CDR3, the DNA is TGTGCCAGCAGGCCCCCGGGACAAACTGGTGGCTACACCTTC. Its protein product is CASRPPGQTGGYTF.

The rearrangement links TRBV5-1 to TRBJ1-1, with D perhaps matching TRBD1 (5 bases). Trimming took 0 bases from V and 3 from J, leaving 12 bases between them. Germline lookup yields CDR1 SGHRS and CDR2 YFSETQ. The CDR3 spans 15 residues. CDR3: CASSLDPGQYTEAFF. In DNA, the CDR3 is TGCGCCAGCAGCTTGGATCCGGGGCAGTACACTGAAGCTTTCTTT. The entire variable domain, with the rest obtained from reference TRBV5-1 and TRBJ1-1, is as follows: KAGVTQTPRYLIKTRGQQVTLSCSPISGHRSVSWYQQTPGQGLQFLFEYFSETQRNKGNFPGRFSGRQFSNSRSEMNVSTLELGDSALYLCASSLDPGQYTEAFFGQGTRLTVV.

The V and J genes are TRBV4-2 and TRBJ1-5; 10 bases match TRBD1. CDR1 is LGHNA, CDR2 YNFKEQ, per germline. CDR3 length equals 16 residues. The junction had 2 bases not matched to a gene; V was cut back by 1 base and J by 2 bases. The CDR3 sequence is CASSQAGTGGNQPQHF. In nucleotides, the CDR3 is TGTGCCAGCAGCCAAGCTGGGACAGGGGGCAATCAGCCCCAGCATTTT.

The V call is TRBV7-2, the J call TRBJ2-4; D perhaps matches TRBD2 (6 bases). This CDR3 has 15 residues. Germline CDR1 is SGHTA and CDR2 is FQGNSA. V lost 4 bases and J lost 6, with 16 bases in between. CDR3 loop: CASSSEAQGGNIQYF. CDR3 DNA sequence: TGTGCCAGCAGCTCAGAGGCTCAGGGAGGAAACATTCAGTACTTC. Full variable domain (remainder filled in from reference TRBV7-2 and TRBJ2-4): GAGVSQSPSNKVTEKGKDVELRCDPISGHTALYWYRQSLGQGLEFLIYFQGNSAPDKSGLPSDRFSAERTGGSVSTLTIQRTQQEDSAVYLCASSSEAQGGNIQYFGAGTRLSVL.

This chain joins TRBV7-9 and TRBJ1-2, with a tentative D call TRBD1 (5 bases). In germline, CDR1 is SEHNR, CDR2 FQNEAQ (reference sequence). V was trimmed by 4 bases and J by 0 bases, leaving 15 bases between them. The CDR3 runs 16 residues. The CDR3 is CASSSSPGAANYGYTF. The DNA for the CDR3 is TGTGCCAGCAGCTCATCCCCCGGGGCCGCTAACTATGGCTACACCTTC.

V is TRBV7-2 and J is TRBJ1-3; D is perhaps TRBD1 (6 bases). CDR1 and CDR2 (germline): SGHTA, FQGNSA. This CDR3 region has 16 residues. Deletions cut 5 bases from V and 0 bases from J, with 14 bases between. The CDR3 spells CASSLRQAHSGNTIYF. As DNA, the CDR3 is TGTGCCAGCAGCCTGAGACAGGCTCACTCTGGAAACACCATATATTTT.

The V and J genes are TRBV4-1 and TRBJ1-2; TRBD1 matches 8 bases. The V segment lost 3 bases and the J segment 8 bases; nucleotides outside the gene matches: 14. From germline, CDR1 is MGHRA and CDR2 YSYEKL. This CDR3 is built from 16 residues. Here the CDR3 reads CASSHPGQGEFKGYTF. The CDR3 DNA reads TGCGCCAGCAGCCATCCCGGACAGGGCGAGTTTAAGGGCTACACCTTC.

The chain employs TRBV6-2 or TRBV6-3 and TRBJ2-2; D is ambiguous. V lost 0 bases to trimming and J lost 6 bases, with 5 bases between them. In germline, CDR1 is MNHEY, CDR2 SVGEGT. This CDR3 region has 13 residues. CDR3 sequence reads: CASSYSKSGELFF. In nucleotides, the CDR3 is TGTGCCAGCAGTTACTCGAAGTCCGGGGAGCTGTTTTTT.

The V and J genes are TRBV6-1 and TRBJ1-1; perhaps TRBD1 as D (5 bases). The V and J ends lost 0 bases and 7 bases respectively, with 24 bases between them. The germline CDR1 and CDR2 sequences are MNHNS and SASEGT. This CDR3 has 18 residues. The CDR3 is CASSEARALGARSDEAFF. Written as DNA, the CDR3 is TGTGCCAGCAGTGAAGCTCGGGCGTTAGGGGCGAGGTCAGATGAAGCTTTCTTT.

The gene calls are TRBV5-1 and TRBJ2-7; 10 bases match TRBD1. Unmatched junction bases numbered 5, after V lost 5 bases and J lost 0 bases. CDR1 is SGHRS and CDR2 is YFSETQ in the germline V gene. This CDR3 comprises 15 residues. Written as DNA, the CDR3 is TGCGCCAGCAGTCGGACAGGGGGGATCTCCTACGAGCAGTACTTC. Translating it yields CASSRTGGISYEQYF. Variable domain in full (rest from reference TRBV5-1 and TRBJ2-7): KAGVTQTPRYLIKTRGQQVTLSCSPISGHRSVSWYQQTPGQGLQFLFEYFSETQRNKGNFPGRFSGRQFSNSRSEMNVSTLELGDSALYLCASSRTGGISYEQYFGPGTRLTVT.

The J gene is TRBJ2-2, the V gene TRBV29-1; possibly TRBD1 for D (5 bases). The CDR3 covers 12 residues. Germline V gene lookup returns CDR1 SQVTM and CDR2 ANQGSEA. The V end was cut by 4 bases, the J end by 8 bases, with 11 bases between. The CDR3 loop is CSVVGERGELFF. CDR3 coding DNA: TGCAGCGTTGTAGGGGAAAGGGGGGAGCTGTTTTTT.

Only one count was recorded for this clone. The rearrangement links TRBV5-6 to TRBJ1-2; the match to TRBD1 covers 8 bases. The CDR3 sequence is 15 residues long. V shed 3 bases, J shed 6 bases, and the junction held 10 bases outside the gene matches. The germline gives CDR1 SGHDT, CDR2 YYEEEE. CDR3 in amino acids: CASSSSGGAWDGYTF. The CDR3 nucleotides are TGTGCCAGCAGCTCCTCAGGGGGCGCCTGGGATGGCTACACCTTC. The full variable domain, in which reference TRBV5-6 and TRBJ1-2 provide the parts outside the CDR3, is DAGVTQSPTHLIKTRGQQVTLRCSPKSGHDTVSWYQQALGQGPQFIFQYYEEEERQRGNFPDRFSGHQFPNYSSELNVNALLLGDSALYLCASSSSGGAWDGYTFGSGTRLTVV.